What follows are 4 T cell receptor beta chains derived from one specimen sequenced in a study of STAT5B mutations in CD4+ large granular lymphocyte leukemia. TCRdb's copy holds only in-frame clones and misses some; the assay was immunoSEQ multiplex PCR. The table shows about 23,000 clones, with 70% to 80% occurring only once. Source material: CD4+ T cells from blood buffy coats. The receptors were gathered from a human donor in good health.

In its sample, this clone was seen once. The V gene is TRBV5-5, the J gene TRBJ2-2, with D possibly matching TRBD1 (6 bases). The germline V and J ends were trimmed by 0 bases and 6 bases, with 15 bases remaining between them. Germline assignment: CDR1 SGHKS and CDR2 YYEKEE (reference sequence). The CDR3 runs to 16 residues. CDR3 nucleotide sequence: TGTGCCAGCAGCTTGGATCCCAGGGGTGCCGCCGGGGAGCTGTTTTTT. It encodes CASSLDPRGAAGELFF.

The J gene is TRBJ2-1, the V gene TRBV5-1; 13 positions match TRBD2. The CDR3 has 15 amino acids. CDR1 SGHRS and CDR2 YFSETQ come from the germline V gene. The V segment lost 5 bases and the J segment 8 bases; nucleotides outside the gene matches: 7. CDR3 region: CASRATSGRADEQFF. The CDR3 bases are TGCGCCAGCAGGGCTACTAGCGGGAGGGCTGATGAGCAGTTCTTC.

The V gene is TRBV7-8, the J gene TRBJ2-1; 14 nucleotides match TRBD2. V dropped 5 bases and J dropped 7; count of bases not matched to a gene: 7. The germline gives CDR1 SGHVS, CDR2 FQNEAQ. The CDR3 covers 16 residues. CDR3 coding DNA: TGTGCCAGCAGCCCACGCCGACTAGCGGGAGGGAATGAGCAGTTCTTC. Translating it yields CASSPRRLAGGNEQFF. The full variable domain, with the rest looked up from reference TRBV7-8 and TRBJ2-1, is GAGVSQSPRYKVAKRGQDVALRCDPISGHVSLFWYQQALGQGPEFLTYFQNEAQLDKSGLPSDRFFAERPEGSVSTLKIQRTQQEDSAVYLCASSPRRLAGGNEQFFGPGTRLTVL.

This chain connects TRBV30 to TRBJ1-5; 7 nucleotides match TRBD1. V shed 1 base and J 4 bases; nucleotides not matched to a gene: 4. The CDR3 contains 14 residues. In germline, CDR1 is GTSNPN, CDR2 SVGIG (reference sequence). This CDR3 is CAWSGGTANQPQHF. The DNA for the CDR3 is TGTGCCTGGAGTGGCGGGACAGCTAATCAGCCCCAGCATTTT. Based on the CDR3 plus reference TRBV30 and TRBJ1-5, the full variable domain is SQTIHQWPATLVQPVGSPLSLECTVEGTSNPNLYWYRQAAGRGLQLLFYSVGIGQISSEVPQNLSASRPQDRQFILSSKKLLLSDSGFYLCAWSGGTANQPQHFGDGTRLSIL.